The entry that follows covers one T cell receptor (beta chain) sequence. TCRdb's copy holds only in-frame clones and misses some; the assay was immunoSEQ multiplex PCR. The repertoire holds about 62,000 clones, around 87% seen once, with 1% to 1.5% in the top ten. This sample was included in a study of blood T cell repertoires in COVID-19. The CDR3 is 13 amino acids. Germline lookup yields CDR1 LGHNA and CDR2 YSLEER. Trimming at V came to 2 bases and at J to 4 bases, leaving 1 base not matched to a gene. The clonotype comes from a woman aged 55-75 years with acute or convalescent COVID-19. This chain links TRBV4-3 with TRBJ2-5; 7 bases are a match to TRBD1. Sequencing was carried out using peripheral blood. CDR3 nucleotides: TGCGCCAGCAGCCAATCAGGGGGAGAGACCCAGTACTTC. Its translation: CASSQSGGETQYF.